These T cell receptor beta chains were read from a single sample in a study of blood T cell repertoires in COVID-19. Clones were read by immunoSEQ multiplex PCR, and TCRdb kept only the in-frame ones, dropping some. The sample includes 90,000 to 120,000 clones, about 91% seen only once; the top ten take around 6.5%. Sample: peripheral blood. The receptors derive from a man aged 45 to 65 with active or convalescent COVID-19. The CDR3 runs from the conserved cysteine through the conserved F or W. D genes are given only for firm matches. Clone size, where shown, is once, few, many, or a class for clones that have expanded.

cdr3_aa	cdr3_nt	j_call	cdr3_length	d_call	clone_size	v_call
CASSLTDSYQPQHF	TGTGCCAGCAGTCTTACGGACAGCTATCAGCCCCAGCATTTT	TRBJ1-5	14	.	few	TRBV7-8
CASSLDSEIETQYF	TGTGCCAGCAGCTTAGATAGTGAGATAGAGACCCAGTACTTC	TRBJ2-5	14	.	.	TRBV11-2
CSANELSGPYGYTF	TGCAGTGCTAATGAGTTGTCAGGCCCCTATGGCTACACCTTC	TRBJ1-2	14	.	once	TRBV20-1
CASSESTGARNEQYF	TGCGCCAGCAGCGAATCGACAGGGGCTCGGAACGAGCAGTACTTC	TRBJ2-7	15	TRBD1	.	TRBV4-1
CASSLATGNTEAFF	TGCGCCAGCAGCTTGGCAACAGGGAACACTGAAGCTTTCTTT	TRBJ1-1	14	.	.	TRBV5-1
CATSDSTRNYGYTF	TGTGCCACCAGTGACTCGACAAGGAACTATGGCTACACCTTC	TRBJ1-2	14	.	.	TRBV24-1
CASSPWGGADQPQHF	TGTGCCAGCAGCCCGTGGGGAGGGGCAGATCAGCCCCAGCATTTT	TRBJ1-5	15	.	.	TRBV28
CASSTHRGNTEAFF	TGTGCCAGCAGTACCCACAGGGGCAACACTGAAGCTTTCTTT	TRBJ1-1	14	TRBD1	.	TRBV28
CASSVDFRAGNPNEQFF	TGTGCCAGCAGCGTAGATTTTAGGGCGGGGAATCCCAATGAGCAGTTCTTC	TRBJ2-1	17	.	.	TRBV9
CASSLRTSGGYNEQFF	TGCGCCAGCAGCCTCCGGACTAGCGGAGGATACAATGAGCAGTTCTTC	TRBJ2-1	16	TRBD2	.	TRBV4-3
CASSRDRGPVYGYTF	TGTGCCAGCAGCAGGGACAGGGGGCCCGTCTATGGCTACACCTTC	TRBJ1-2	15	TRBD1	.	TRBV5-5
CASSQRTEAFF	TGCGCCAGCAGCCAGAGAACTGAAGCTTTCTTT	TRBJ1-1	11	.	once	TRBV4-1
CASSPSTGGVFSNEQFF	TGTGCCAGCTCACCATCGACAGGGGGCGTTTTTTCCAATGAGCAGTTCTTC	TRBJ2-1	17	TRBD1	.	TRBV18
CAYGLSGEKLFF	TGTGCCTATGGACTATCGGGTGAAAAACTGTTTTTT	TRBJ1-4	12	.	.	TRBV30
CASRHREGTEAFF	TGTGCCAGCAGACACAGGGAGGGTACTGAAGCTTTCTTT	TRBJ1-1	13	.	.	TRBV28
CASSVGLAGGALWETQYF	TGCGCCAGCAGCGTCGGACTAGCGGGAGGGGCGTTGTGGGAGACCCAGTACTTC	TRBJ2-5	18	TRBD2	.	TRBV5-1
CASSLYGSGPKDEQFF	TGTGCCAGCAGTTTATACGGGTCAGGGCCCAAGGATGAGCAGTTCTTC	TRBJ2-1	16	.	.	TRBV27
CASSAAGGGGEQFF	TGTGCCAGCAGTGCAGCGGGAGGTGGTGGTGAGCAGTTCTTC	TRBJ2-1	14	TRBD2	.	TRBV2
CASREWDASPLHF	TGCGCCAGCCGGGAGTGGGACGCGTCACCCCTCCACTTT	TRBJ1-6	13	.	.	TRBV23-1
CASSVEQGDYTEAFF	TGTGCCAGCAGCGTAGAACAGGGAGATTACACTGAAGCTTTCTTT	TRBJ1-1	15	.	.	TRBV9
CASSQVLAGPYEQYF	TGCGCCAGCAGCCAAGTACTAGCGGGTCCCTACGAGCAGTACTTC	TRBJ2-7	15	TRBD2	.	TRBV4-1
CASSQAGQRAAGGGETQYF	TGCGCCAGCAGCCAAGCTGGGCAGCGAGCGGCGGGAGGTGGCGAGACCCAGTACTTC	TRBJ2-5	19	TRBD2	.	TRBV4-1
CASSLTNEQFF	TGTGCCAGCAGCTTAACAAATGAGCAGTTCTTC	TRBJ2-1	11	.	once	TRBV3-1/TRBV3-2
CASSRQGVKRYTF	TGTGCCAGCAGTCGACAGGGGGTAAAGCGCTACACCTTC	TRBJ1-2	13	TRBD1	.	TRBV12-3/TRBV12-4
CASSFQGNTEAFF	TGTGCCAGCAGCTTCCAGGGGAACACTGAAGCTTTCTTT	TRBJ1-1	13	.	.	TRBV7-9
CASSSVVGSSYNEQFF	TGTGCCAGCTCAAGTGTTGTCGGGAGCTCCTACAATGAGCAGTTCTTC	TRBJ2-1	16	.	.	TRBV18
CASSIAGTGFSGANVLTF	TGTGCCAGTAGTATAGCTGGGACAGGTTTCTCTGGGGCCAACGTCCTGACTTTC	TRBJ2-6	18	TRBD1	.	TRBV19